These 15 T cell receptor beta chains came from one sample sequenced in a study of blood T cells in healthy people across ages. A second about 7 to 12 cycle PCR used barcoded and J-beta primers. TCRdb reanalysed the 5' RACE reads using MiXCR and keeps one entry per CDR3 protein. Of approximately 580,000 distinct CDR3 sequences detected, 24% appear once; the ten largest clones hold 8.5% to 9.5%. The same specimen was also included in a second study, on T cells of mothers and their children.

The sequencing sample was made of blood. These receptors were collected from a boy aged 5-17 years in good health.

This clonotype has just a few counts. V usage is TRBV20-1 and J usage is TRBJ2-5; D unclear. The CDR3 is 12 residues long. The germline CDR1 and CDR2 sequences are DFQATT and SNEGSKA (reference sequence). V lost 5 bases and J lost 4, with 11 bases in between. The CDR3, as DNA: TGCAGTGCTTCACTGAAGGGAGAGACCCAGTACTTC. As protein: CSASLKGETQYF.

This clonotype appeared many times. The gene calls are TRBV7-8 and TRBJ2-4; TRBD1 aligns across 9 bases. This CDR3 spans 17 amino acids. The germline V gene encodes CDR1 SGHVS and CDR2 FQNEAQ. With V trimmed by 0 bases and J by 1 base, 4 bases remained unmatched. In DNA, the CDR3 is TGTGCCAGCAGCTTAGCCTGGGACAGGGTTGCCAAAAACATTCAGTACTTC. Protein sequence: CASSLAWDRVAKNIQYF. Supplemented by reference TRBV7-8 and TRBJ2-4, the full variable domain reads GAGVSQSPRYKVAKRGQDVALRCDPISGHVSLFWYQQALGQGPEFLTYFQNEAQLDKSGLPSDRFFAERPEGSVSTLKIQRTQQEDSAVYLCASSLAWDRVAKNIQYFGAGTRLSVL.

On this clonotype itself: Mismatch with germline at one junction end may stem from a read error. The rearrangement joins TRBV7-3 to TRBJ2-3; 8 bases map to TRBD1. The CDR3 totals 14 residues. CDR1 is SGHTA and CDR2 is FQGTGA in the germline V gene. The CDR3 region is CAGSLQGEVDTQYF. The CDR3 nucleotides read TGCGCCGGCAGCTTACAGGGGGAGGTAGATACGCAGTATTTT.

This clonotype was counted many times. The rearrangement joins TRBV29-1 to TRBJ2-5, with D possibly being TRBD1 or TRBD2 (5 bases each). The J call may be incorrect, as the DNA end agrees better with TRBJ2-7. The CDR3 is 14 amino acids. The germline V gene has CDR1 SQVTM and CDR2 ANQGSEA. CDR3 coding DNA: TGCAGCGTCCCTGCCGGGACGATGGGCTACGAGCAGTACTTC. Amino acid sequence: CSVPAGTMGYEQYF.

This rearrangement joins TRBV28 to TRBJ1-5; weak D call: TRBD1 (6 bases). Looked up from germline, CDR1 is MDHEN and CDR2 is SYDVKM. Trimming took off 6 bases at V and 0 bases at J, with 18 bases between the two ends. The CDR3 has 17 amino acids. CDR3 bases: TGTGCCAGCAGATCTGGTCGACGGGGGCGTAGCAATCAGCCCCAGCATTTT. Protein sequence: CASRSGRRGRSNQPQHF.

V gene TRBV29-1 combines with J gene TRBJ1-2; no definite D call. CDR1 SQVTM and CDR2 ANQGSEA come from the germline V gene. Trimming took off 6 bases at V and 8 bases at J, with 13 bases between the two ends. The CDR3 length is 11 residues. The CDR3 nucleotides read TGCAGCGTCCACGGCGCCAGGGGCTACACCTTC. It is translated as CSVHGARGYTF.

This chain connects TRBV19 to TRBJ1-1, with D uncertain. Germline V CDR1 and CDR2: LNHDA, SQIVND (reference sequence). CDR3 size: 17 residues. The V end lost 9 bases, the J end lost 1 base, and 24 bases lay between the germline ends. The CDR3 DNA follows: TGTGCCAGCACTTTCCGTCTTCCGGGTCCGCGGAACACTGAAGCTTTCTTT. It is translated as CASTFRLPGPRNTEAFF.

This clonotype was counted only a few times. V gene TRBV29-1 combines with J gene TRBJ2-3; no clear D. There are 14 residues in the CDR3. Germline CDR1 and CDR2: SQVTM and ANQGSEA. V lost 3 bases to trimming and J lost 5 bases, with 15 bases between them. CDR3 sequence reads: CSVDDRNGQDTQYF. Written as DNA, the CDR3 is TGCAGCGTTGACGATCGGAACGGGCAAGATACGCAGTATTTT.

This sequence joins TRBV6-6 and TRBJ1-5; D gene ambiguous. Per the germline V gene, CDR1 is MNHNY and CDR2 is SVGAGI (reference sequence). Trimming left V 10 bases short and J 3 bases short, with 13 bases between. The CDR3 has 13 amino acids. CDR3 region: CAIPAGFNQPQHF. The DNA of the CDR3 is TGTGCCATCCCAGCAGGCTTCAATCAGCCCCAGCATTTT.

CDR3 nucleotides: TGTGCCAGCAGTTTAATAGGGGAAACCATTCAGTACTTC. It specifies CASSLIGETIQYF. The chain carries TRBV28 and TRBJ2-4, with D possibly matching TRBD1 (5 bases). Per germline, CDR1 MDHEN and CDR2 SYDVKM. CDR3 length equals 13 residues. The ends were cut back, 2 bases at V and 9 bases at J, with 11 bases in the middle.

This clonotype was detected a few times. V gene TRBV15 combines with J gene TRBJ2-5; the D is unclear. CDR3 length: 13 residues. V was pared by 3 bases and J by 4 bases, with 9 bases between. The germline CDR1 and CDR2 sequences are LNHNV and YYDKDF (reference sequence). The CDR3 spells CATSSSKAETQYF. Here the CDR3 DNA reads TGTGCCACCAGCAGTTCTAAGGCAGAGACCCAGTACTTC.

This clonotype has just a few counts. V gene TRBV5-6 combines with J gene TRBJ1-2; D may be TRBD1 (6 bases). This CDR3 contains 17 residues. Germline V lookup: CDR1 SGHDT, CDR2 YYEEEE. Trimming pared 1 base from V and 6 bases from J, leaving 22 bases between. The CDR3: CASSLRPGQRRMDGYTF. CDR3 bases: TGTGCCAGCAGCTTGAGGCCGGGACAACGCCGTATGGATGGCTACACCTTC.

The gene calls are TRBV27 and TRBJ2-1; the match to TRBD2 covers 7 bases. This CDR3 is built from 14 residues. V shed 6 bases and J 5 bases; nucleotides not matched to a gene: 7. Germline V gene sequence: CDR1 MNHEY, CDR2 SMNVEV (reference sequence). The CDR3 nucleotides read TGTGCCAGCAGCCGACTAGCTTTTGACAATGAGCAGTTCTTC. Protein: CASSRLAFDNEQFF.

About this clonotype: A single base separates this from a much larger clone, so it may be a read error. The genes are TRBV10-3 and TRBJ2-5; D might be TRBD1 (5 bases). The CDR3 is 12 residues long. CDR1 and CDR2 (germline): ENHRY, SYGVKD. CDR3 region: CAIRDSQETQYF. The CDR3 DNA is TGTGCCATCCGTGACAGCCAAGAGACCCAGTACTTC.

J is TRBJ2-5 and V is TRBV28; either TRBD1 or TRBD2 may fit D (5 bases each). V lost 3 bases, J lost 4 bases, and 21 bases lay in between. The CDR3 runs 17 residues. Germline V CDR1 and CDR2: MDHEN, SYDVKM. CDR3 sequence: CASSLAGTGRKGETQYF. The CDR3 nucleotides are TGTGCCAGCAGTTTGGCCGGAACGGGACGAAAAGGAGAGACCCAGTACTTC.